The 20 T cell receptor beta chains below were found in one sample sequenced in a study of response to subunit inactivated influenza vaccine. Using its own MiXCR run on the RT-PCR reads, TCRdb lists one record per CDR3 protein. The sample has roughly 500,000 distinct CDR3 sequences, around 25% seen once. Sequencing used CD4+ T cells sorted from PBMCs, obtained less than 6 days after vaccination. The receptor source for this set is a man aged 45-65 years who received an inactivated influenza vaccine.

This clonotype was seen a few times. The V and J genes are TRBV20-1 and TRBJ1-1; D is undetermined. Germline CDR1 is DFQATT and CDR2 is SNEGSKA (reference sequence). This CDR3 contains 11 residues. V gave up 3 bases and J gave up 10 bases, with 12 bases separating them. The DNA of the CDR3 is TGCAGTGCTAGTACTAGGGTTGCAGCTTTCTTT. Protein sequence: CSASTRVAAFF.

The chain has TRBV5-1 and TRBJ2-7; possible D gene TRBD1, 6 bases. The CDR3 covers 14 residues. Germline V gives CDR1 SGHRS, CDR2 YFSETQ. With 7 bases removed from V and 0 bases from J, the gap between germline ends came to 14 bases. This CDR3 is CASCEGVPSYEQYF. CDR3 bases: TGCGCCAGCTGCGAGGGGGTCCCCTCCTACGAGCAGTACTTC. The variable domain in full, with the rest retrieved from reference TRBV5-1 and TRBJ2-7, is KAGVTQTPRYLIKTRGQQVTLSCSPISGHRSVSWYQQTPGQGLQFLFEYFSETQRNKGNFPGRFSGRQFSNSRSEMNVSTLELGDSALYLCASCEGVPSYEQYFGPGTRLTVT.

The gene calls are TRBV20-1 and TRBJ2-1; 9 nucleotides agree with TRBD2. The CDR3 runs to 15 residues. V lost 1 base, J lost 5 bases, and 6 bases stayed unmatched. Looked up from germline, CDR1 is DFQATT and CDR2 is SNEGSKA (reference sequence). The CDR3 loop is CSARAGTSPNNEQFF. The CDR3 DNA follows: TGCAGTGCTAGAGCCGGGACTAGCCCCAACAATGAGCAGTTCTTC.

The chain's CDR3 is CASSLGYSDRANYGYTF. CDR3 DNA sequence: TGCGCCAGCAGCTTGGGTTATTCCGACAGAGCTAACTATGGCTACACCTTC. The J gene is TRBJ1-2, the V gene TRBV5-1, with D possibly being TRBD1 (5 bases). CDR3 size: 17 residues. The V end lost 0 bases, the J end lost 0 bases, and 15 bases lay between the germline ends. Germline V gene lookup returns CDR1 SGHRS and CDR2 YFSETQ.

The chain is built from TRBV5-1 and TRBJ2-2, with TRBD1 identical over 7 bases. Per germline, CDR1 SGHRS and CDR2 YFSETQ. V gave up 4 bases and J gave up 2 bases; unmatched junction bases: 8. The CDR3 sequence is 16 residues long. CDR3 DNA sequence: TGCGCCAGCAGCCTGTGGGACAGACTTAACACCGGGGAGCTGTTTTTT. Its translation: CASSLWDRLNTGELFF.

The rearrangement uses TRBV6-1 and TRBJ2-5, with D maybe TRBD1 (6 bases). The CDR3 sequence is 14 residues long. Germline assignment: CDR1 MNHNS and CDR2 SASEGT. Deletions cut 6 bases from V and 2 bases from J, with 13 bases between. For the CDR3, the DNA is TGTGCCAGCAGCCATAGGGGGATTCAAGAGACCCAGTACTTC. Its protein is CASSHRGIQETQYF.

Regarding this clonotype: The CDR3 carries no conserved terminal phenylalanine or tryptophan, so it likely arises from a read error. The CDR3 nucleotides are TGTGCCATCCCAACTAGCGGGAGCAACACCGGGGAGCTGTTTTCT. Encoded protein: CAIPTSGSNTGELFS. V gene TRBV10-3 combines with J gene TRBJ2-2; the match to TRBD2 covers 11 bases. From germline, CDR1 is ENHRY and CDR2 SYGVKD. The CDR3 totals 15 residues. The V and J ends lost 8 bases and 2 bases, in that order; junction bases with no gene match: 4.

The V and J genes are TRBV10-2 and TRBJ1-5; possible D gene TRBD1, 5 bases. Germline CDR1 reads WSHSY; CDR2 reads SAAADI. Trimming left V 8 bases short and J 9 bases short, with 17 bases between. The CDR3 is made up of 13 amino acids. The CDR3 DNA sequence: TGCGCCAGCGCACAGTTGGGACGCGGGCCCCAGCATTTT. It yields the protein CASAQLGRGPQHF.

The chain carries TRBV28 and TRBJ2-2, with D possibly being TRBD2 (6 bases). Trimming cost V 7 bases and J 5 bases, with 20 bases left between them. The germline gives CDR1 MDHEN, CDR2 SYDVKM. The CDR3 extends over 16 amino acids. CDR3 region: CASMGWGGASTGELFF. For the CDR3, the DNA is TGTGCCAGCATGGGATGGGGCGGGGCGAGTACCGGGGAGCTGTTTTTT.

This clonotype occurred a few times. This sequence joins TRBV20-1 and TRBJ2-7, with 7 nucleotides matching TRBD2. The CDR3 spans 16 residues. After removal of 2 bases from V and 0 bases from J, the junction contained 10 bases not matched to a gene. The V gene's germline CDR1 is DFQATT and CDR2 SNEGSKA (reference sequence). CDR3 nucleotides: TGCAGTGCTAGATTGGCGGGCGGGGGTTTCTCCTACGAGCAGTACTTC. Its protein product is CSARLAGGGFSYEQYF.

The J gene is TRBJ2-2, the V gene TRBV12-5; TRBD1 aligns across 8 bases. The germline V gene encodes CDR1 LGHNT and CDR2 FRNRAP. The length of the CDR3 is 17 residues. V was pared by 1 base and J by 1 base, with 5 bases of the junction left unmatched. The CDR3 sequence is CASGLDTGQVNTGELFF. The CDR3 DNA sequence: TGTGCTAGTGGTTTGGATACGGGACAGGTGAACACCGGGGAGCTGTTTTTT.

The chain links TRBV9 to TRBJ2-2; 11 bases map to TRBD2. After removal of 0 bases from V and 4 bases from J, the junction contained 2 bases not matched to a gene. The CDR3 loop spans 16 amino acids. Germline values: CDR1 SGDLS, CDR2 YYNGEE. The DNA of the CDR3 is TGTGCCAGCAGCGTAGCTAGCGGGGGGTTCACCGGGGAGCTGTTTTTT. Its translation: CASSVASGGFTGELFF.

The chain joins TRBV6-2 or TRBV6-3 to TRBJ1-1, with D hard to call. Trimming removed 6 bases from V and 1 base from J, with 6 bases in between. The germline CDR1 and CDR2 sequences are MNHEY and SVGEGT. CDR3 length equals 12 residues. Here the CDR3 reads CASRRPNTEAFF. The CDR3 bases are TGTGCCAGCAGACGGCCGAACACTGAAGCTTTCTTT.

In its sample, this clonotype was seen many times. J is TRBJ2-6 and V is TRBV29-1; 8 positions agree with TRBD2. J lost 0 bases, V lost 1 base, and 8 bases had no gene match. This CDR3 comprises 18 residues. CDR1 is SQVTM and CDR2 is ANQGSEA in the germline V gene. DNA of the CDR3: TGCAGCGTTGAAGGTGGCGAGCGGGAGTACTCTGGGGCCAACGTCCTGACTTTC. It translates to CSVEGGEREYSGANVLTF.

This clonotype turned up a few times. V gene TRBV28 combines with J gene TRBJ2-1, with D possibly being TRBD2 (7 bases). V lost 1 base and J lost 6, with 16 bases in between. CDR1 and CDR2 (germline): MDHEN, SYDVKM. This CDR3 has 16 residues. CDR3 coding DNA: TGTGCCAGCAGTTTATCCGGGGGGCCGAACCCCAATGAGCAGTTCTTC. This sequence encodes CASSLSGGPNPNEQFF.

The table lists this clonotype with many counts. The chain combines TRBV5-1 with TRBJ2-3; D is unclear. V was pared by 4 bases and J by 1 base, with 7 bases between. CDR3 length equals 13 residues. Germline V lookup: CDR1 SGHRS, CDR2 YFSETQ. The CDR3: CASSPSGTDTQYF. The CDR3 nucleotides are TGCGCCAGCAGCCCCTCGGGCACAGATACGCAGTATTTT.

This chain uses TRBV3-1 with TRBJ2-1; 9 nucleotides align to TRBD2. This CDR3 is built from 17 residues. Trimming took 1 base from V and 9 from J; bases not matched to a gene: 13. Per germline, CDR1 LGHDT and CDR2 YNNKEL (reference sequence). The CDR3 here is CASSQGWSSGMLGEQFF. In DNA form, the CDR3 reads TGTGCCAGCAGCCAAGGGTGGTCTAGCGGGATGTTGGGTGAGCAGTTCTTC.

The table lists this clonotype with a few counts. V and J are TRBV20-1 and TRBJ2-7; no reliable D call. CDR1 and CDR2 (germline): DFQATT, SNEGSKA (reference sequence). Trimming removed 4 bases at V and 5 bases at J, with 18 bases between. This CDR3 is 14 amino acids long. The CDR3 coding sequence is TGCAGTGCTACAAACACGCAAAAGGGTGACGAGCAGTACTTC. Translated, it gives CSATNTQKGDEQYF.

The V call is TRBV3-1, the J call TRBJ2-3; D is possibly TRBD2 (6 bases). The V end was cut by 8 bases, the J end by 4 bases, with 16 bases between. The germline V gene encodes CDR1 LGHDT and CDR2 YNNKEL (reference sequence). CDR3 length: 14 amino acids. CDR3 region: CASRIGSSPDTQYF. DNA of the CDR3: TGTGCCAGCCGAATCGGGAGTTCACCAGATACGCAGTATTTT.

The gene calls are TRBV20-1 and TRBJ2-7, with 14 bases matching TRBD2. J lost 7 bases, V lost 1 base, and 9 bases had no gene match. CDR3 length: 16 residues. Per the germline V gene, CDR1 is DFQATT and CDR2 is SNEGSKA (reference sequence). In DNA form, the CDR3 reads TGCAGTGCTAGAGGTGCTCGGACTAGCGGGAGGTCTGAGCAGTACTTC. Amino acids: CSARGARTSGRSEQYF.